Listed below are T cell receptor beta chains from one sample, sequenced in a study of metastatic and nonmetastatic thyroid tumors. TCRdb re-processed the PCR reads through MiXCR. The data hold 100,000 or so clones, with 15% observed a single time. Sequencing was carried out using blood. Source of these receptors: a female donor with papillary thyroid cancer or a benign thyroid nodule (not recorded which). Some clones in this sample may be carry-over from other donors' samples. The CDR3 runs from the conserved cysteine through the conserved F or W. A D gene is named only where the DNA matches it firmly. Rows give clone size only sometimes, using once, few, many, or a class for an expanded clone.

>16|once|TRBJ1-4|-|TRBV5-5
CASSPVSVTTNEKLFF
TGTGCCAGCAGCCCCGTTTCCGTAACAACTAATGAAAAACTGTTTTTT
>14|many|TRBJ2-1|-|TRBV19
CASTTRHHNNEQFF
TGTGCCAGTACCACCCGCCATCATAACAATGAGCAGTTCTTC
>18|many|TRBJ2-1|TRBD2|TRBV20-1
CSAREDRTSGGAYNEQFF
TGCAGTGCTAGAGAGGACCGGACTAGCGGGGGGGCCTACAATGAGCAGTTCTTC
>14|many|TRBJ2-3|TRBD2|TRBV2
CASSTTSGGGTQYF
TGTGCCAGCAGCACGACTAGCGGGGGAGGTACGCAGTATTTT
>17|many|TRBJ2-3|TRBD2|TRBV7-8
CASSLGESGGLGDTQYF
TGTGCCAGCAGCTTAGGGGAAAGCGGGGGGCTTGGAGATACGCAGTATTTT
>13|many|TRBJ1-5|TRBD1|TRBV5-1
CASRSDRDQPQHF
TGCGCCAGCAGGTCGGACAGGGATCAGCCCCAGCATTTT
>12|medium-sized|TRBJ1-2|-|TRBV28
CASSPAVYGYTF
TGTGCCAGCAGTCCGGCGGTTTATGGCTACACCTTC
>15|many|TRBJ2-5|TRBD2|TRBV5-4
CASSLRGAVKETQYF
TGTGCCAGCAGTCTGCGGGGGGCAGTTAAGGAGACCCAGTACTTC
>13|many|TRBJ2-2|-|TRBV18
CASSPHDTGELFF
TGTGCCAGCTCACCCCACGACACCGGGGAGCTGTTTTTT
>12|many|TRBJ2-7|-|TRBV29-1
CSVEIGAYEQYF
TGCAGCGTTGAAATCGGGGCCTACGAGCAGTACTTC
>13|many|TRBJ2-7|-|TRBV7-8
CASSSLLGYEQYF
TGTGCCAGCAGCTCACTTTTGGGCTACGAGCAGTACTTC
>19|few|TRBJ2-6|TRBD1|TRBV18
CASSRRSGQGESGANVLTF
TGTGCCAGCTCACGACGATCGGGACAGGGGGAATCTGGGGCCAACGTCCTGACTTTC
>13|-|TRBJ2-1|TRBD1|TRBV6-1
CASSSQGWVEQFF
TGTGCCAGCAGTTCACAGGGGTGGGTTGAGCAGTTCTTC
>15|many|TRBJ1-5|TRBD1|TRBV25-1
CASSADRGGNQPQHF
TGTGCCAGCAGTGCCGACAGGGGTGGCAATCAGCCCCAGCATTTT
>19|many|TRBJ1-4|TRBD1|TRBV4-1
CASSQAPRDRGPANEKLFF
TGCGCCAGCAGCCAAGCCCCTCGGGACAGGGGGCCGGCTAATGAAAAACTGTTTTTT
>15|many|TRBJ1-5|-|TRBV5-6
CASSFNRERGQPQHF
TGTGCCAGCAGCTTTAACAGGGAAAGAGGACAGCCCCAGCATTTT
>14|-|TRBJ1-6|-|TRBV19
CASSESGNNSHLHF
TGTGCCAGTAGTGAGTCGGGGAACAATTCACACCTACACTTT